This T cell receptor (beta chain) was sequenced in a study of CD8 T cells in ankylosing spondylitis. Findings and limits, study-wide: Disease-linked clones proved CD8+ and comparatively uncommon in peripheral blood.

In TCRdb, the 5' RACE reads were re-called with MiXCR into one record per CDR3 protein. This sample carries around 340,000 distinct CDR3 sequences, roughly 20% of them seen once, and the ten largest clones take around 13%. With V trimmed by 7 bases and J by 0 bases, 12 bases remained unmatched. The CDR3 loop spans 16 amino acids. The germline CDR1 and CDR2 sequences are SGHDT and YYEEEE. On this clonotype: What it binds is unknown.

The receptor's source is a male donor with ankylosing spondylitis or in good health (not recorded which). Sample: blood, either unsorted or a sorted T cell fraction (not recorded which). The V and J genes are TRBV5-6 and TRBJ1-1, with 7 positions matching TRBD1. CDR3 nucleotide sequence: TGTGCCAGCCAACAGGGGACCACATACATGAACACTGAAGCTTTCTTT. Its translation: CASQQGTTYMNTEAFF. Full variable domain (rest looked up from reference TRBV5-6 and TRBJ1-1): DAGVTQSPTHLIKTRGQQVTLRCSPKSGHDTVSWYQQALGQGPQFIFQYYEEEERQRGNFPDRFSGHQFPNYSSELNVNALLLGDSALYLCASQQGTTYMNTEAFFGQGTRLTVV.